One sample yielded the 20 T cell receptor beta chains listed below, sequenced in a study of patients and donors after allogeneic stem cell transplantation. TCRdb used MiXCR to reprocess the RT-PCR reads, holding one entry per CDR3 protein. The repertoire consists of 87,000 or so distinct CDR3 sequences, with approximately 5.2% occurring once and the leading ten covering about 3%. Sequenced: blood, either unsorted or a sorted T cell fraction (not recorded which). Every receptor here comes from a human donor who was either an allogeneic HSCT recipient or a stem cell or donor lymphocyte infusion donor (not recorded which). It is not recorded whose cells these are; they may come from a transplant donor.

This clonotype has at least ten counts. V is TRBV4-1 and J is TRBJ2-3; no definite D call. The germline gives CDR1 MGHRA, CDR2 YSYEKL. Trimming removed 2 bases at V and 2 bases at J, with 8 bases between. The CDR3 is 14 amino acids. The CDR3 is CASSQQPLTDTQYF. CDR3 DNA: TGCGCCAGCAGCCAACAGCCTCTCACAGATACGCAGTATTTT.

This clonotype was picked up many times. V is TRBV20-1 and J is TRBJ2-7; no clear D. This CDR3 is 15 amino acids long. The germline V gene has CDR1 DFQATT and CDR2 SNEGSKA (reference sequence). Trimming pared 0 bases from V and 0 bases from J, leaving 12 bases between. Here the CDR3 reads CSARDWAESSYEQYF. CDR3 nucleotides: TGCAGTGCTAGAGACTGGGCAGAAAGCTCCTACGAGCAGTACTTC.

This clonotype was seen at least ten times. The chain recombines TRBV2 with TRBJ2-5, with unresolved D. This CDR3 has 11 amino acids. CDR1 SNHLY and CDR2 FYNNEI come from the germline V gene. V lost 4 bases to trimming and J lost 3 bases, with 3 bases between them. CDR3: CASSGKETQYF. For the CDR3, the DNA is TGTGCCAGCAGTGGCAAAGAGACCCAGTACTTC.

The sample holds many counts of this clonotype. The chain carries TRBV11-2 and TRBJ1-2; TRBD1 is a possible D gene (6 bases). The CDR3 covers 15 residues. The germline gives CDR1 SGHAT, CDR2 FQNNGV. V was trimmed by 8 bases and J by 2 bases, leaving 18 bases between them. In nucleotides, the CDR3 is TGTGCCAGCTCCCAACCCGAGACAGGAAACTATGGCTACACCTTC. It encodes CASSQPETGNYGYTF. The whole variable domain, remainder taken from reference TRBV11-2 and TRBJ1-2, is EAGVAQSPRYKIIEKRQSVAFWCNPISGHATLYWYQQILGQGPKLLIQFQNNGVVDDSQLPKDRFSAERLKGVDSTLKIQPAKLEDSAVYLCASSQPETGNYGYTFGSGTRLTVV.

The V gene is TRBV7-8, the J gene TRBJ1-4; TRBD1 is a possible D gene (6 bases). The CDR3 is made up of 14 amino acids. The V gene lost 2 bases and the J gene lost 8 bases, with 12 bases spanning the gap. Germline-derived CDR1 and CDR2 are SGHVS and FQNEAQ. The chain's CDR3 is CASSLSRGGEKLFF. CDR3 sequence (DNA): TGTGCCAGCAGCTTAAGCAGGGGAGGAGAAAAACTGTTTTTT.

This clonotype was seen a few times. V is TRBV28 and J is TRBJ2-7; 8 bases agree with TRBD1. The germline V gene encodes CDR1 MDHEN and CDR2 SYDVKM. The length of the CDR3 is 13 residues. The ends lost 10 bases at V and 5 bases at J; junction bases unmatched: 10. The CDR3 nucleotides read TGTGCCACCCTCGACAGGGGAGTTAACGAGCAGTACTTC. Its translation: CATLDRGVNEQYF.

This clonotype was counted many times. The V gene is TRBV2, the J gene TRBJ2-2, with D possibly TRBD2 on 5 matching bases. The CDR3 extends over 16 amino acids. Deletions cut 4 bases from V and 1 base from J, with 13 bases between. CDR1 and CDR2 from the germline V gene are SNHLY and FYNNEI. CDR3 nucleotides: TGTGCCAGCAGTGTAGAGGGCAGGAGGAACACCGGGGAGCTGTTTTTT. This gives the protein CASSVEGRRNTGELFF. The full variable domain, its missing parts supplied by reference TRBV2 and TRBJ2-2, is EPEVTQTPSHQVTQMGQEVILRCVPISNHLYFYWYRQILGQKVEFLVSFYNNEISEKSEIFDDQFSVERPDGSNFTLKIRSTKLEDSAMYFCASSVEGRRNTGELFFGEGSRLTVL.

This clonotype was picked up many times. The chain recombines TRBV20-1 with TRBJ1-6, with D maybe TRBD1 (6 bases). Germline CDR1 reads DFQATT; CDR2 reads SNEGSKA (reference sequence). V was trimmed by 3 bases and J by 5 bases, leaving 14 bases between them. The CDR3 is made up of 15 amino acids. The DNA of the CDR3 is TGCAGTGCTAGTCTCGACAGGCCAAATAATTCACCCCTCCACTTT. Translating it yields CSASLDRPNNSPLHF.

This clonotype was observed many times. The chain employs TRBV6-1 and TRBJ1-5; D gene unclear. V was trimmed by 3 bases and J by 7 bases, leaving 4 bases between them. CDR1 MNHNS and CDR2 SASEGT come from the germline V gene. The CDR3 consists of 11 residues. CDR3 amino acids: CASSENQPQHF. CDR3 DNA: TGTGCCAGCAGTGAGAACCAGCCCCAGCATTTT.

This clonotype was found many times. The V gene is TRBV7-8, the J gene TRBJ1-5, with TRBD1 as a possible D gene (6 bases). CDR1 and CDR2 (germline): SGHVS, FQNEAQ. This CDR3 spans 16 amino acids. Trimming stripped 4 bases from V and 0 bases from J, with 13 bases between. CDR3 bases: TGTGCCAGCAGCTCCCTCCGGGACATTAGCAATCAGCCCCAGCATTTT. It is translated as CASSSLRDISNQPQHF.

This clonotype was counted at least ten times. The chain links TRBV2 to TRBJ2-5; weak D call: TRBD1 (6 bases). CDR1 is SNHLY, CDR2 FYNNEI, per germline. This CDR3 has 14 residues. V was pared by 1 base and J by 5 bases, with 11 bases between. CDR3 coding DNA: TGTGCCAGCAGTGAAGGGACAGACTGGGAGACCCAGTACTTC. Translation gives CASSEGTDWETQYF.

This clonotype has ten or more counts. The V and J genes are TRBV3-1 and TRBJ1-5; D uncertain. V was clipped by 0 bases and J by 3 bases, with 9 bases between them. The CDR3 is made up of 15 amino acids. Germline CDR1 is LGHDT and CDR2 is YNNKEL (reference sequence). This CDR3 reads CASSQDLGNNQPQHF. For the CDR3, the DNA is TGTGCCAGCAGCCAAGACCTGGGAAACAATCAGCCCCAGCATTTT.

Note on this clonotype: A much bigger clone sits one base away, suggesting this may be a read error. This CDR3 is missing its conserved last phenylalanine or tryptophan, likely due to a read error. V is TRBV19 and J is TRBJ1-5; D gene uncertain. CDR3 length equals 13 residues. Between the trimmed V and J ends, which lost 5 bases and 7 bases, there was a span of 12 bases. In germline, CDR1 is LNHDA, CDR2 SQIVND (reference sequence). The CDR3 loop reads CASSEGVGQPQHL. The DNA for the CDR3 is TGTGCCAGTAGTGAAGGTGTTGGGCAGCCCCAGCATTTA.

The rearrangement joins TRBV5-4 to TRBJ2-5; 13 bases match TRBD2. CDR3 length equals 15 residues. Germline CDR1 SGHNT, CDR2 YYREEE (reference sequence). V lost 3 bases, J lost 5 bases, and 4 bases stayed unmatched. The CDR3 loop is CASSSGLAGAETQYF. The CDR3 bases are TGTGCCAGCAGCTCCGGACTAGCGGGAGCCGAGACCCAGTACTTC.

The rearrangement links TRBV5-1 to TRBJ2-1; 10 bases fit TRBD2. Germline loops: CDR1 SGHRS, CDR2 YFSETQ. This CDR3 has 16 amino acids. As DNA, the CDR3 is TGCGGCAGGAGGCACTCAAGGACTAGCGGTGACAATGAGCAGTTCTTC. It codes for CGRRHSRTSGDNEQFF. Supplemented by reference TRBV5-1 and TRBJ2-1, the full variable domain reads KAGVTQTPRYLIKTRGQQVTLSCSPISGHRSVSWYQQTPGQGLQFLFEYFSETQRNKGNFPGRFSGRQFSNSRSEMNVSTLELGDSALYLCGRRHSRTSGDNEQFFGPGTRLTVL.

This chain links TRBV25-1 with TRBJ1-6; no clear D. This CDR3 is 12 amino acids long. The V end was cut by 4 bases, the J end by 3 bases, with 1 base between. Germline V lookup: CDR1 MGHDK, CDR2 SYGVNS. The chain's CDR3 is CASSVYNSPLHF. DNA for the CDR3: TGTGCCAGCAGTGTCTATAATTCACCCCTCCACTTT.

This clonotype was detected only a few times. This chain links TRBV20-1 with TRBJ1-2; 9 positions match TRBD1. There are 11 residues in the CDR3. Per germline, CDR1 DFQATT and CDR2 SNEGSKA (reference sequence). This chain's CDR3 is CITGGDYGYTF. In DNA form, the CDR3 reads TGCATAACAGGGGGCGACTATGGCTACACCTTC.

This clonotype showed up many times. This chain uses TRBV10-3 with TRBJ2-7; 8 bases fit TRBD2. The germline V gene has CDR1 ENHRY and CDR2 SYGVKD. J gave up 5 bases and V 0 bases, and 9 bases lay outside the gene matches. The CDR3 is 16 amino acids. CDR3 protein: CAISESSLAGRNEQYF. The CDR3 DNA reads as TGTGCCATCAGTGAGTCGTCTCTAGCGGGTAGGAACGAGCAGTACTTC.

This clonotype was observed at least ten times. The V gene is TRBV12-5, the J gene TRBJ1-1, with 10 bases identical to TRBD1. The germline gives CDR1 LGHNT, CDR2 FRNRAP. Unmatched junction bases numbered 10, after V lost 5 bases and J lost 7 bases. The CDR3 is 15 amino acids. The CDR3 sequence is CASGPWTGGRGEAFF. The CDR3, as DNA: TGTGCTAGTGGTCCCTGGACAGGGGGTCGGGGTGAAGCTTTCTTT.

This clonotype was recorded at least ten times. The chain has TRBV9 and TRBJ1-1; tentatively, D is TRBD1 (5 bases). The CDR3 has 13 amino acids. CDR1 and CDR2 (germline): SGDLS, YYNGEE. Trimming left V 4 bases short and J 5 bases short, with 12 bases between. The CDR3: CASSPLGETEAFF. DNA of the CDR3: TGTGCCAGCAGCCCCCTAGGGGAGACTGAAGCTTTCTTT. The variable domain in full, completed from reference TRBV9 and TRBJ1-1, reads DSGVTQTPKHLITATGQRVTLRCSPRSGDLSVYWYQQSLDQGLQFLIQYYNGEERAKGNILERFSAQQFPDLHSELNLSSLELGDSALYFCASSPLGETEAFFGQGTRLTVV.